The clone carrying this T cell receptor beta chain appeared a few times. V was clipped by 5 bases and J by 0 bases, with 17 bases between them. The CDR3 is made up of 18 amino acids. The V gene's germline CDR1 is SGHTA and CDR2 FQGNSA. This entry is derived from a study of T cells in Graves' hyperthyroidism and ophthalmopathy. Patients having uncontrolled infection, another autoimmune disease, pregnancy or lactation were not included. PBMCs came from about 10 ml fresh peripheral blood. Researchers took RNA transcripts and amplified the TCR beta CDR3 regions from them. First-round RT-PCR with HTBI primers amplified the TCR CDR3 region. TCRdb analysed the multiplex PCR reads with MiXCR anew, one entry per CDR3 protein. The sample gives 600,000 to 650,000 distinct CDR3 sequences, less than 25% of which show up once; roughly 30% is in the top ten.

The receptor comes from a man aged 30-40 years with Graves' ophthalmopathy. The chain uses TRBV7-2 and TRBJ1-6, with no clear D. Sequenced material: blood. CDR3 sequence (DNA): TGTGCCAGCAGCCGTTGGATCTTACGGAGCTCCTATAATTCACCCCTCCACTTT. Translated: CASSRWILRSSYNSPLHF.